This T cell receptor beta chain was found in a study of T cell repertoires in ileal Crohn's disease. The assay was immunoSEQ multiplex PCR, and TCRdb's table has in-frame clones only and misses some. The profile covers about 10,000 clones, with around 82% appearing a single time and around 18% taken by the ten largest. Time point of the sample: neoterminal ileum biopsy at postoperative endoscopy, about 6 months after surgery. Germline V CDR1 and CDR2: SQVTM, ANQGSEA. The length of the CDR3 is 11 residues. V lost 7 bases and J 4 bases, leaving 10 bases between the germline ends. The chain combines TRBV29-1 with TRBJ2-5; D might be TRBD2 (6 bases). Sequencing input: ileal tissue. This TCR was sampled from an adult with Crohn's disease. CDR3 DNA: TGCAGCGGGGGGGTCGGAGAGACCCAGTACTTC. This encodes CSGGVGETQYF.